What follows is one T cell receptor (beta chain) and its context. CDR1 is SGHRS and CDR2 is YFSETQ in the germline V gene. This CDR3 has 17 amino acids. J lost 7 bases, V lost 4 bases, and 14 bases had no gene match. The sample originates from a study of blood T cell repertoires in COVID-19. Measured with immunoSEQ multiplex PCR; TCRdb has only the in-frame clones, and not every one. The table lists about 280,000 clones, 90% of them singletons. This sequence was found in a woman between 18 and 29 years old with acute COVID-19. The source material was PBMCs or T cells enriched from blood (not recorded which). V and J are TRBV5-1 and TRBJ1-6, with TRBD1 matching over 7 bases. The CDR3 bases are TGCGCCAGCAGCAATTGGGTGGGACAGAGAAGGAATTCACCCCTCCACTTT. Residues: CASSNWVGQRRNSPLHF.